These 19 T cell receptor beta chains were all obtained from the same sample, sequenced in a study of blood T cells in healthy people across ages (dated by TCRdb to the mid-2010s). Libraries were prepared through 5' RACE. This sample was sequenced with an Illumina HiSeq 2500. The second PCR ran for about 6 to 12 cycles and used a J-beta primer mix along with a sample-barcoded 5' primer. TCRdb's own reprocessing of the public reads used fastp at Q25 and MiXCR and kept productive beta chains. Rows with one shared CDR3 protein collapse into an entry with the most common genes and DNA. The sample table records around 650,000 distinct CDR3 sequences; around 41% of these occur just once. 25% to 35% of the sample goes to the ten largest clones. The sample comprised blood. Source of these receptors: an older man in good health.

This clonotype has a handful of counts. The chain carries TRBV20-1 and TRBJ1-6, with 7 bases aligning to TRBD1. Germline values: CDR1 DFQATT, CDR2 SNEGSKA (reference sequence). V was pared by 5 bases and J by 5 bases, with 12 bases of the junction left unmatched. The CDR3 consists of 16 residues. The CDR3 spells CSALGAGQADNSPLHF. Written as DNA, the CDR3 is TGCAGTGCTCTAGGGGCCGGACAGGCGGATAATTCACCCCTCCACTTT.

The J gene is TRBJ2-5, the V gene TRBV6-1, with D perhaps TRBD1 (5 bases). The CDR3 extends over 13 amino acids. CDR1 is MNHNS and CDR2 is SASEGT in the germline V gene. The ends were cut back, 6 bases at V and 5 bases at J, with 13 bases in the middle. This CDR3 reads CASRKTEYETQYF. The CDR3 nucleotides read TGTGCCAGCAGGAAGACAGAGTACGAGACCCAGTACTTC.

The V and J genes are TRBV29-1 and TRBJ2-1; 8 bases agree with TRBD1. Looked up from germline, CDR1 is SQVTM and CDR2 is ANQGSEA. The V segment lost 4 bases and the J segment 9 bases; nucleotides outside the gene matches: 2. There are 11 residues in the CDR3. The CDR3 spells CSVAGGVEQFF. CDR3 nucleotides: TGCAGCGTTGCAGGGGGCGTTGAGCAGTTCTTC.

The CDR3 region has the DNA TGCAGTGCTAGAGATCGGGGACCAATAAGCACAGATACGCAGTATTTT. Its protein product is CSARDRGPISTDTQYF. The chain has TRBV20-1 and TRBJ2-3, with D possibly being TRBD1 or TRBD2 (5 bases each). Germline CDR1 DFQATT, CDR2 SNEGSKA (reference sequence). The germline V and J ends were trimmed by 0 bases and 0 bases, with 13 bases remaining between them. The CDR3 covers 16 residues.

V gene TRBV20-1 combines with J gene TRBJ2-1; tentatively, D is TRBD1 (5 bases). CDR1 and CDR2 (germline): DFQATT, SNEGSKA (reference sequence). Trimming removed 0 bases at V and 4 bases at J, with 19 bases between. This CDR3 is built from 17 residues. Written as DNA, the CDR3 is TGCAGTGCTAGAGATGCAGGGTCCTCCTCCTCATACAATGAGCAGTTCTTC. Protein sequence: CSARDAGSSSSYNEQFF.

The genes are TRBV5-1 and TRBJ2-1; 10 bases match TRBD2. The germline V gene has CDR1 SGHRS and CDR2 YFSETQ. This CDR3 is built from 14 residues. Germline trimming cut 4 bases from V and 8 bases from J; bases unmatched to any gene: 6. CDR3: CASSEPSGGHEQFF. DNA of the CDR3: TGCGCCAGCAGCGAACCTAGCGGGGGACATGAGCAGTTCTTC.

The gene calls are TRBV20-1 and TRBJ2-4; TRBD2 aligns across 9 bases. The DNA matches TRBJ2-7 better at its end, which makes the J call doubtful. The V gene's germline CDR1 is DFQATT and CDR2 SNEGSKA (reference sequence). The length of the CDR3 is 15 residues. This chain's CDR3 is CSALGPAGGLNEQYF. Here the CDR3 DNA reads TGCAGTGCTTTGGGCCCAGCGGGGGGTTTGAACGAGCAGTACTTC.

This clonotype was seen a handful of times. The V gene is TRBV20-1, the J gene TRBJ2-6; tentatively, D is TRBD2 (5 bases). CDR3 length: 15 amino acids. From germline, CDR1 is DFQATT and CDR2 SNEGSKA (reference sequence). With 3 bases removed from V and 0 bases from J, the gap between germline ends came to 9 bases. This CDR3 is CSASGVNSGANVLTF. CDR3 DNA sequence: TGCAGTGCTAGCGGGGTCAACTCTGGGGCCAACGTCCTGACTTTC.

The chain recombines TRBV20-1 with TRBJ1-3; D perhaps matches TRBD1 (6 bases). The CDR3 contains 16 residues. V was pared by 4 bases and J by 5 bases, with 21 bases between. Germline assignment: CDR1 DFQATT and CDR2 SNEGSKA (reference sequence). For the CDR3, the DNA is TGCAGTGCTAAGGATCTTAATCAGGGGCTCCGAAACACCATATATTTT. Protein product: CSAKDLNQGLRNTIYF.

The chain joins TRBV7-3 to TRBJ2-5, with TRBD2 as a possible D gene (5 bases). The CDR3 spans 14 residues. Deletions cut 0 bases from V and 7 bases from J, with 12 bases between. Germline V gene data show CDR1 as SGHTA and CDR2 as FQGTGA. CDR3 bases: TGTGCCAGCAGCTTAACTGGCCCGGCGGGGACCCAGTACTTC. Translation gives CASSLTGPAGTQYF.

The gene calls are TRBV20-1 and TRBJ1-2; maybe TRBD1 (6 bases). V dropped 3 bases and J dropped 2 bases, with 13 bases sitting between them. This CDR3 spans 14 amino acids. From germline, CDR1 is DFQATT and CDR2 SNEGSKA (reference sequence). The CDR3 loop reads CSARAGDRNYGYTF. The CDR3 DNA sequence: TGCAGTGCTAGGGCAGGGGATCGAAACTATGGCTACACCTTC.

This clonotype was detected only a few times. The V call is TRBV24-1, the J call TRBJ2-5; 7 bases are shared with TRBD1. This CDR3 is 17 amino acids long. The V and J ends lost 2 bases and 5 bases, in that order; junction bases with no gene match: 13. In germline, CDR1 is KGHDR, CDR2 SFDVKD. CDR3 loop: CATSDYAGTAGLETQYF. As DNA, the CDR3 is TGTGCCACCAGTGATTATGCCGGGACAGCAGGTTTGGAGACCCAGTACTTC.

V usage is TRBV7-9 and J usage is TRBJ2-3; D is undetermined. Trimming took off 1 base at V and 2 bases at J, with 10 bases between the two ends. The CDR3 has 15 amino acids. CDR1 SEHNR and CDR2 FQNEAQ come from the germline V gene (reference sequence). The CDR3 loop reads CASSLGTPYTDTQYF. Written as DNA, the CDR3 is TGTGCCAGCAGCTTAGGAACTCCCTACACAGATACGCAGTATTTT.

The chain joins TRBV11-2 to TRBJ2-1; D is unresolved. The CDR3 length is 16 residues. Germline loops: CDR1 SGHAT, CDR2 FQNNGV. V was cut by 6 bases and J by 0 bases, with 15 bases left in between. The CDR3 region is CASRPSLSYSYNEQFF. In nucleotides, the CDR3 is TGTGCCAGCAGACCCAGCCTCAGTTACTCCTACAATGAGCAGTTCTTC.

The sample holds a few counts of this clonotype. The V call is TRBV6-1, the J call TRBJ1-2; possibly TRBD1 for D (6 bases). V was pared by 6 bases and J by 4 bases, with 12 bases between. Germline V gene lookup returns CDR1 MNHNS and CDR2 SASEGT. The length of the CDR3 is 13 residues. The CDR3 coding sequence is TGTGCCAGCAGGTCCGTACAGGGCTATGGCTACACCTTC. It translates to CASRSVQGYGYTF.

This clonotype was recorded many times. The chain has TRBV10-2 and TRBJ1-1; D gene uncertain. The CDR3 runs to 13 residues. V gave up 0 bases and J gave up 4 bases, with 6 bases separating them. Germline assignment: CDR1 WSHSY and CDR2 SAAADI. The CDR3 reads CASSESGSTEAFF. The CDR3 DNA sequence: TGCGCCAGCAGTGAGTCGGGGAGCACTGAAGCTTTCTTT.

The J gene is TRBJ1-2, the V gene TRBV28, with a weak D call TRBD1 (5 bases). CDR3 length: 12 amino acids. With 7 bases removed from V and 5 bases from J, the gap between germline ends came to 11 bases. Germline V gives CDR1 MDHEN, CDR2 SYDVKM. CDR3: CASTPGGYGYTF. The CDR3 region has the DNA TGTGCCAGCACCCCGGGGGGTTATGGCTACACCTTC.

The chain joins TRBV20-1 to TRBJ1-2, with 9 bases lining up with TRBD1. The germline gives CDR1 DFQATT, CDR2 SNEGSKA (reference sequence). CDR3 length equals 14 residues. V lost 1 base, J lost 7 bases, and 7 bases stayed unmatched. CDR3 sequence (DNA): TGCAGTGCTAGAGGCCCCCGGGACAGGGTTGGCTACACCTTC. This translates into CSARGPRDRVGYTF.

The V gene is TRBV20-1, the J gene TRBJ2-3, with 14 bases aligning to TRBD2. Trimming at V came to 0 bases and at J to 6 bases, leaving 5 bases not matched to a gene. The germline gives CDR1 DFQATT, CDR2 SNEGSKA (reference sequence). This CDR3 has 16 amino acids. This CDR3 reads CSARDRLAGGADTQYF. The CDR3 region has the DNA TGCAGTGCTAGAGATCGACTAGCGGGAGGGGCCGATACGCAGTATTTT.